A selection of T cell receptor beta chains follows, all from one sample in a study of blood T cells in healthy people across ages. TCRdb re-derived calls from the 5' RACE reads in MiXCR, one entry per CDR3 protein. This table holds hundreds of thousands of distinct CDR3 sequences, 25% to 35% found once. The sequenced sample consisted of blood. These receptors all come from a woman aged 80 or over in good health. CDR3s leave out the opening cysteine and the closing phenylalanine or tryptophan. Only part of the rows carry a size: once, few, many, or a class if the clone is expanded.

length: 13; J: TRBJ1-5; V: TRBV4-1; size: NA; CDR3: ASSQEDSSNQPQH
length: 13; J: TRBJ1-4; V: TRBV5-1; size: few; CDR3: ASSNDIGTNEKLF
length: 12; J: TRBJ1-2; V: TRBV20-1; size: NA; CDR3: SARATGGNYGYT
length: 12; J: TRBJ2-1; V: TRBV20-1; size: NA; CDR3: SAVGGPSYNEQF
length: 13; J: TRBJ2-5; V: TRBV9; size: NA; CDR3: ASSVASGGGTERY
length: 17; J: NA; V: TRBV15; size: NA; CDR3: ASSRSKGTSGGPLETQF
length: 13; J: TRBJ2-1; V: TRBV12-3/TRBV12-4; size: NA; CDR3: ASRYGQGPYNEQF
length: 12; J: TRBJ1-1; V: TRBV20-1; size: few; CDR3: SVGVGKVNTEAF
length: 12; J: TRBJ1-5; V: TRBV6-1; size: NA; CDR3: ASRGSYSNQPQH
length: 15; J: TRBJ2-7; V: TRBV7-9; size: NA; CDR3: ASMKAAGLDPHNEQY
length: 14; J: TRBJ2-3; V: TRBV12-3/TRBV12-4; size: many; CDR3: ASSILPGQGRHTQY
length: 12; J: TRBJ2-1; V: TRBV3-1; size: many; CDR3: ASSQRQGVGEQF
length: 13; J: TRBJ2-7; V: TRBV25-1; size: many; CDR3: ASSESTSGFNEQY
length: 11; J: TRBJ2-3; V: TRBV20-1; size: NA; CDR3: SASPGVTDTQY
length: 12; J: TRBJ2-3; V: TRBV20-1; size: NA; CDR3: SARTSGGADTQY
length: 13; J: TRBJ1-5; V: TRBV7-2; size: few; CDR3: ASSLAPGQGGPQH
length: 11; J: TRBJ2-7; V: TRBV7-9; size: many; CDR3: ASALRGGHEQY
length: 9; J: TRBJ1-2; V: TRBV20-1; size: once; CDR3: SARGHQGHT
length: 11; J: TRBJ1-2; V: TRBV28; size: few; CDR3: ASSPGELYGYT
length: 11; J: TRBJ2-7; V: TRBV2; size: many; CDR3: ASIYRELYEQY
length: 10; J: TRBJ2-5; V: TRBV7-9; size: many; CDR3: ASSPIQETQY
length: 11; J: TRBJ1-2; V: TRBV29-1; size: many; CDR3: SVDPGVNYGYT
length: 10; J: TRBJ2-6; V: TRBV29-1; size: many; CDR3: SVAGGANVLT
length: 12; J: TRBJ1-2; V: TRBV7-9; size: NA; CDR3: ASSPGRVGDGYT
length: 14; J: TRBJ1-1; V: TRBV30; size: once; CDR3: AWSALGISRNTEAF
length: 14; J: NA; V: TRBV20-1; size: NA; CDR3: SAITGTSGASQTQY
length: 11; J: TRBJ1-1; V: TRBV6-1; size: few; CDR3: ASSEWGAGGAF
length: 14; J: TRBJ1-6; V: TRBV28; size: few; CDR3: ASSPGTGAPFSPLH
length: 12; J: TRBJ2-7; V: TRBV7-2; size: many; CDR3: ASSLTVLFYEQY
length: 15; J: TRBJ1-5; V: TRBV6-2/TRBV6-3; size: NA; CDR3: ASSSMRAGGSNQPQH
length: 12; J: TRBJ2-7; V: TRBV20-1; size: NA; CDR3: SATQGFLSYEQY
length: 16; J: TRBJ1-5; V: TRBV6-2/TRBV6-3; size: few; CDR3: ASTDHNGAGGSNQPQH
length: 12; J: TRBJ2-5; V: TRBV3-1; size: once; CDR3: ASSFGGAINEQY
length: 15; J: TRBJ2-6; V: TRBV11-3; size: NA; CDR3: ASSLDLGGRGANVLT
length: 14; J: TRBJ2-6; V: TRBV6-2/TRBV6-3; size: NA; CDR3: ASWPRSAAGANVLT
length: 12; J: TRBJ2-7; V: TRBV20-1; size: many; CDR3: SARSGRISYEQY
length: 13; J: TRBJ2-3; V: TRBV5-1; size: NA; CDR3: ASSLDLGGTDTQY
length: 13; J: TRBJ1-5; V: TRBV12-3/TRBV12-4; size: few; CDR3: ASRPGTSDHQPQH
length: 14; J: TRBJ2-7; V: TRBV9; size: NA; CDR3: ASSVEASGSLYEQY
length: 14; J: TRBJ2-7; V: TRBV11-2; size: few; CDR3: ASSLGASGGLHEQY
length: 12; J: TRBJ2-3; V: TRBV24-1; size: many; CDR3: ATSERQGTDTQY
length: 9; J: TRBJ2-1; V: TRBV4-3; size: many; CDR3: ASAWGDEQF
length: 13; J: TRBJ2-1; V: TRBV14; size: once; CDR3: ASSQGVLGNNEQF
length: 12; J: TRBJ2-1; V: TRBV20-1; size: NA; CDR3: SAITSRHYNEQF
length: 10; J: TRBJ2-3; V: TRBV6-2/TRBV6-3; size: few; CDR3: ASTYRGGQQY
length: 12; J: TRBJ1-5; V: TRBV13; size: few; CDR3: ASSLWGYHQPQH
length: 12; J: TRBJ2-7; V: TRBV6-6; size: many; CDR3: ASRDSGTRDEQY
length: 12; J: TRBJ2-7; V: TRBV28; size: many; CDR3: ASISQAGNYEQY
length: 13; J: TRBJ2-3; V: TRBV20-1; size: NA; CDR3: SARDSSGSTDTQY
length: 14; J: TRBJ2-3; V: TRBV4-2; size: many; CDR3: ASSQESRGRLVTQY
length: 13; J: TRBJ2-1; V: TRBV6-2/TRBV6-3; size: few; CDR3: ASSFAAGLVNEQF
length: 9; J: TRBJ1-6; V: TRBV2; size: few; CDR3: ASSPNSPLH
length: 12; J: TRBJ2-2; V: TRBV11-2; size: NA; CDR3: ASSSPRRPGELF
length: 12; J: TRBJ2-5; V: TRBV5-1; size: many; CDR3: ASSVGTYQETQY
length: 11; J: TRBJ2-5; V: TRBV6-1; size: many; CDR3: ASSRTFQETQY
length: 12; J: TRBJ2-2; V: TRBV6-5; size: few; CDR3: ASSPMSGTGELF
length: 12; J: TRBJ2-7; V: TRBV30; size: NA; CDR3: AWSVTLSGNEQY